This T cell receptor beta chain was identified during a study of T cell responses to AZD1222 COVID-19 vaccine. Study background: Analysis merged second doses at about 4 or about 12 weeks. Overall study results and limits: Clonal diversity was possibly underestimated; the donors were predominantly white British and more often female. Following two doses of AZD1222, Spike-specific TCR breadth and depth rose. CD4 TCRs covered the whole spike, strongest at regions 160-218 and 743-854.

About this clone itself: No antigen is known for it.

The assay was immunoSEQ multiplex PCR, and TCRdb's table has in-frame clones only and misses some. The repertoire holds some 130,000 clones, with about four fifths as singletons. There are 13 residues in the CDR3. V lost 4 bases and J 4 bases, leaving 8 bases between the germline ends. CDR1 SGHKS and CDR2 YYEKEE come from the germline V gene (reference sequence). This sequence was found in an adult in good health. This specimen consisted of peripheral blood, obtained on day 0 of AZD1222 vaccination. The V call is TRBV5-5, the J call TRBJ1-4; D call uncertain. The CDR3 spells CASSPWVNEKLFF. The CDR3, as DNA: TGTGCCAGCAGCCCATGGGTTAATGAAAAACTGTTTTTT.